Sequencing of this TCR beta chain was carried out in a study of CD8+ T cells in alopecia areata. Study details: Among treated patients, oral tofacitinib was administered at 5 to 10 mg twice daily. Study-level points and caveats: Lesional scalp displayed greater clonality than normal scalp, most notably in alopecia totalis/universalis.

The CDR3 runs to 15 residues. The germline gives CDR1 SGHTA, CDR2 FQGTGA. Trimming removed 5 bases from V and 3 bases from J, with 17 bases in between. A note on this clone: Antigen: not known.

Extraction of RNA preceded its reverse transcription into cDNA, which served as the sequencing template. Using immunoSEQ multiplex PCR, the repertoire was profiled, and TCRdb retains in-frame clones only, with some absent. This sample has more than 200,000 clones, with under 70% found just once. Alopecia areata patients provided lesional scalp punch biopsies and peripheral blood, both collected for the study. This TCR derives from a human donor with alopecia areata. The chain links TRBV7-3 to TRBJ2-7, with a possible D match to TRBD1 (6 bases). The specimen comprised CD4+ T cells sorted from blood, sampled at week 0. This CDR3 reads CASSPTGTKHYEQYF. The CDR3 DNA reads TGTGCCAGCAGCCCCACCGGGACAAAACACTACGAGCAGTACTTC.